The 14 T cell receptor beta chains given below trace back to one sample, sequenced in a study of T cells expressing NK-cell markers. For each CDR3 protein, TCRdb gives one entry from its re-call of the 5' RACE reads, without DNA. The table counts about 450,000 distinct CDR3 sequences; 7.3% lies in the top ten. Material for sequencing was blood T cells: a sorted CD56 or NKG2C T cell subset, CD4+ or CD8+ T cells, or bulk PBMC T cells (not recorded which). All receptors come from a woman between 18 and 70 years old in good health.

The V call is TRBV7-3, the J call TRBJ2-3; absent DNA, TCRdb's TRBD1 call cannot be checked. This CDR3 has 16 amino acids. Per the germline V gene, CDR1 is SGHTA and CDR2 is FQGTGA. CDR3 region: CASSLILRGFTDTQYF.

V usage is TRBV20-1 and J usage is TRBJ2-2. Per the germline V gene, CDR1 is DFQATT and CDR2 is SNEGSKA (reference sequence). CDR3 length: 14 residues. The CDR3 region is CSAKIGTNTGELFF.

The chain combines TRBV20-1 with TRBJ2-3; the TCRdb D gene call, TRBD1, has no DNA to confirm it. The germline V gene encodes CDR1 DFQATT and CDR2 SNEGSKA (reference sequence). The CDR3 extends over 15 amino acids. The CDR3 protein is CSASTEGGFADTQYF.

The chain has TRBV20-1 and TRBJ1-1; TCRdb's D gene call, TRBD1, goes unchecked for lack of DNA. CDR3 length: 16 residues. Germline loops: CDR1 DFQATT, CDR2 SNEGSKA (reference sequence). This CDR3 reads CSASNTPGTENTEAFF.

This sequence joins TRBV19 and TRBJ2-7. This CDR3 comprises 14 residues. Germline lookup yields CDR1 LNHDA and CDR2 SQIVND (reference sequence). CDR3 protein: CASSEGSRPYEQYF. The full variable domain, with the rest looked up from reference TRBV19 and TRBJ2-7, is DGGITQSPKYLFRKEGQNVTLSCEQNLNHDAMYWYRQDPGQGLRLIYYSQIVNDFQKGDIAEGYSVSREKKESFPLTVTSAQKNPTAFYLCASSEGSRPYEQYFGPGTRLTVT.

This chain uses TRBV18 with TRBJ1-3; TCRdb selects TRBD1, and the lack of DNA leaves this call unchecked. Germline lookup yields CDR1 KGHSH and CDR2 LQKENI. CDR3 length equals 16 residues. The CDR3 reads CASSLRSGQSGNTIYF.

The chain employs TRBV12-3 or TRBV12-4 and TRBJ1-2; TCRdb picks TRBD1, but there is no DNA to check that call. CDR3 size: 14 residues. CDR3 residues: CASSAPDGRYGYTF.

The chain is built from TRBV5-1 and TRBJ2-7; TCRdb picks TRBD1, but there is no DNA to check that call. The CDR3 loop spans 14 amino acids. Germline CDR1 reads SGHRS; CDR2 reads YFSETQ. CDR3 loop: CASSSRQGHYEQYF.

V gene TRBV4-3 combines with J gene TRBJ1-5. The CDR3 covers 15 residues. CDR1 and CDR2 (germline): LGHNA, YSLEER. The chain's CDR3 is CASSHDRNSNQPQHF.

The genes are TRBV29-1 and TRBJ1-1; the TRBD1 assignment by TCRdb is unverifiable without DNA. Looked up from germline, CDR1 is SQVTM and CDR2 is ANQGSEA. The CDR3 sequence is 12 residues long. The chain's CDR3 is CSVGGQFTEAFF.

V usage is TRBV5-1 and J usage is TRBJ1-6. Germline CDR1 is SGHRS and CDR2 is YFSETQ. CDR3 length: 13 amino acids. The CDR3: CASTEGYNSPLHF.

The chain combines TRBV4-2 with TRBJ2-3; TCRdb calls TRBD1, which cannot be checked without DNA. There are 15 residues in the CDR3. The germline V gene has CDR1 LGHNA and CDR2 YNFKEQ. The CDR3 sequence is CASSQEGTGLDTQYF.

CDR3 protein: CASSGTVSGNTIYF. This chain joins TRBV6-1 and TRBJ1-3; absent DNA, TCRdb's TRBD1 call cannot be checked. The CDR3 sequence is 14 residues long. Per the germline V gene, CDR1 is MNHNS and CDR2 is SASEGT.

The V gene is TRBV5-1, the J gene TRBJ2-2; no DNA is available, so the TRBD1 call from TCRdb remains unchecked. Per germline, CDR1 SGHRS and CDR2 YFSETQ. There are 15 residues in the CDR3. The CDR3 reads CASSLSPRETGELFF. The full variable domain, in which reference TRBV5-1 and TRBJ2-2 provide the parts outside the CDR3, is KAGVTQTPRYLIKTRGQQVTLSCSPISGHRSVSWYQQTPGQGLQFLFEYFSETQRNKGNFPGRFSGRQFSNSRSEMNVSTLELGDSALYLCASSLSPRETGELFFGEGSRLTVL.